The 19 T cell receptor beta chains in this list originate from one sample, sequenced in a study of blood T cell repertoires in COVID-19. The table came from immunoSEQ multiplex PCR; TCRdb's copy has only in-frame clones and leaves some out. The top ten clones hold less than 0.95% of a sample with about 150,000 clones, about nine tenths of them seen once. The sample was peripheral blood. The receptors were sampled from a woman aged 45-65 years with acute or convalescent COVID-19.

This rearrangement joins TRBV19 to TRBJ2-5; TRBD1 might be the D (5 bases). V was cut by 3 bases and J by 2 bases, with 13 bases left in between. This CDR3 comprises 15 residues. Germline CDR1 reads LNHDA; CDR2 reads SQIVND (reference sequence). This CDR3 reads CASSIQRGTQETQYF. The CDR3 region has the DNA TGTGCCAGTAGTATTCAAAGGGGAACACAAGAGACCCAGTACTTC.

V and J are TRBV19 and TRBJ2-7; 11 bases fit TRBD1. V lost 5 bases and J lost 1; bases outside the gene matches: 4. Germline assignment: CDR1 LNHDA and CDR2 SQIVND (reference sequence). CDR3 size: 15 residues. In nucleotides, the CDR3 is TGTGCCAGTAGTTCCGGGACAGGGGGTTCCTACGAGCAGTACTTC. Protein sequence: CASSSGTGGSYEQYF. Filled out from reference TRBV19 and TRBJ2-7, the complete variable domain reads DGGITQSPKYLFRKEGQNVTLSCEQNLNHDAMYWYRQDPGQGLRLIYYSQIVNDFQKGDIAEGYSVSREKKESFPLTVTSAQKNPTAFYLCASSSGTGGSYEQYFGPGTRLTVT.

V gene TRBV19 combines with J gene TRBJ2-1; 15 bases are shared with TRBD2. From germline, CDR1 is LNHDA and CDR2 SQIVND (reference sequence). CDR3 length: 20 amino acids. The junction had 13 bases not matched to a gene; V was cut back by 6 bases and J by 1 base. The CDR3 nucleotides are TGTGCCAGTAGGATAACCGGCGGGACTAGCGGGGGGACTTCCTACAATGAGCAGTTCTTC. Protein: CASRITGGTSGGTSYNEQFF.

This chain links TRBV5-1 with TRBJ2-2; D ambiguous. V lost 5 bases and J 6 bases, leaving 14 bases between the germline ends. The CDR3 loop spans 14 amino acids. Per germline, CDR1 SGHRS and CDR2 YFSETQ. CDR3 sequence reads: CASRETPVSGELFF. The CDR3 nucleotides read TGCGCCAGCAGGGAGACCCCGGTATCCGGGGAGCTGTTTTTT.

This clone was observed a single time. The gene calls are TRBV7-3 and TRBJ1-6, with 7 bases identical to TRBD1. The ends lost 3 bases at V and 9 bases at J; junction bases unmatched: 8. This CDR3 is 15 amino acids long. Per the germline V gene, CDR1 is SGHTA and CDR2 is FQGTGA. The CDR3 nucleotides read TGTGCCAGCAGCTTCGACAGGGCCGTATTTTCACCCCTCCACTTT. Translating gives CASSFDRAVFSPLHF. The complete variable domain, with remaining parts taken from reference TRBV7-3 and TRBJ1-6, reads GAGVSQTPSNKVTEKGKYVELRCDPISGHTALYWYRQSLGQGPEFLIYFQGTGAADDSGLPNDRFFAVRPEGSVSTLKIQRTERGDSAVYLCASSFDRAVFSPLHFGNGTRLTVT.

This sequence joins TRBV7-6 and TRBJ1-1, with a weak D call TRBD1 (6 bases). The V gene lost 5 bases and the J gene lost 0 bases, with 13 bases spanning the gap. The germline gives CDR1 SGHVS, CDR2 FNYEAQ. This CDR3 is built from 15 residues. CDR3 sequence: CASSPLTGMNTEAFF. CDR3 sequence (DNA): TGTGCCAGCAGCCCCCTGACAGGTATGAACACTGAAGCTTTCTTT.

The chain has TRBV19 and TRBJ2-1; 7 bases align to TRBD2. This CDR3 region has 16 residues. V shed 1 base and J 2 bases; nucleotides not matched to a gene: 5. CDR1 LNHDA and CDR2 SQIVND come from the germline V gene (reference sequence). The CDR3 DNA reads TGTGCCAGTAGTATAGCGGGAGGATACGCCTACAATGAGCAGTTCTTC. Translated: CASSIAGGYAYNEQFF.

The chain recombines TRBV30 with TRBJ2-7; D is unresolved. Per the germline V gene, CDR1 is GTSNPN and CDR2 is SVGIG (reference sequence). The CDR3 is 12 amino acids. Between the trimmed V and J ends, which lost 5 bases and 4 bases, there was a span of 12 bases. CDR3 in DNA: TGTGCCTGGCAAACCTCAGCGTACGAGCAGTACTTC. This encodes CAWQTSAYEQYF.

As regards this clone: One end of the junction does not line up with germline, which may come from a read error. This chain links TRBV11-3 with TRBJ1-2; D not certain. In germline, CDR1 is SGHNT, CDR2 YENEEA. The CDR3 length is 13 residues. As DNA, the CDR3 is TGTGCCAGCAGCCGAACGGGTAACGATGGCTACACCTTC. Encoded protein: CASSRTGNDGYTF.

The DNA for the CDR3 is TGTGCCAGCAGCCGAGAAACAGGGGCGAGTACCTATGGCTACACCTTC. It translates to CASSRETGASTYGYTF. The V gene is TRBV5-4, the J gene TRBJ1-2, with 7 bases lining up with TRBD1. V shed 4 bases and J 4 bases; nucleotides not matched to a gene: 13. The CDR3 loop spans 16 amino acids. Germline CDR1 and CDR2: SGHNT and YYREEE (reference sequence).

The chain uses TRBV10-1 and TRBJ1-2, with a tentative D call TRBD1 (5 bases). The CDR3 extends over 13 amino acids. Germline V gives CDR1 WNHNN, CDR2 SYGVQD (reference sequence). V was trimmed by 6 bases and J by 1 base, leaving 9 bases between them. CDR3 nucleotide sequence: TGCGCCAGCAGCGAGGGACTTAACTATGGCTACACCTTC. It codes for CASSEGLNYGYTF.

J is TRBJ1-3 and V is TRBV25-1, with TRBD1 matching over 7 bases. Losses at the gene ends were 7 bases for V and 4 bases for J; bases not matched to a gene: 13. Germline CDR1 and CDR2: MGHDK and SYGVNS. The CDR3 consists of 16 residues. The CDR3 spells CASKICSGQSGNTIYF. The CDR3 DNA is TGTGCCAGCAAAATTTGCTCGGGACAGTCAGGAAACACCATATATTTT.

The genes are TRBV3-1 (or the pseudogene TRBV3-2) and TRBJ2-2; TRBD2 matches 7 bases. Germline V lookup: CDR1 LGHDT, CDR2 YNNKEL (reference sequence). The CDR3 is made up of 15 amino acids. V lost 0 bases, J lost 6 bases, and 4 bases stayed unmatched. This CDR3 reads CASSQDPAGSGELFF. The CDR3 nucleotides are TGTGCCAGCAGCCAAGATCCAGCGGGGTCCGGGGAGCTGTTTTTT.

This sequence joins TRBV9 and TRBJ2-7, with TRBD2 identical over 9 bases. This CDR3 is built from 15 residues. Germline CDR1 SGDLS, CDR2 YYNGEE. Trimming at V came to 4 bases and at J to 3 bases, leaving 8 bases not matched to a gene. The DNA for the CDR3 is TGTGCCAGCAGCCTAGGGACTAGCCTTCTCTACGAGCAGTACTTC. Its protein is CASSLGTSLLYEQYF.

This clone was observed a single time. V and J are TRBV5-1 and TRBJ2-3, with 10 bases identical to TRBD2. The CDR3 loop spans 16 amino acids. Unmatched junction bases numbered 6, after V lost 4 bases and J lost 1 base. Germline values: CDR1 SGHRS, CDR2 YFSETQ. The CDR3 region is CASSIPSGRRTDTQYF. The CDR3 DNA is TGCGCCAGCAGCATCCCTAGCGGGAGACGCACAGATACGCAGTATTTT.

The chain uses TRBV2 and TRBJ2-4, with a possible D match to TRBD1 (6 bases). Trimming removed 2 bases from V and 9 bases from J, with 17 bases in between. The germline V gene encodes CDR1 SNHLY and CDR2 FYNNEI. There are 15 residues in the CDR3. Here the CDR3 DNA reads TGTGCCAGCAGTGAAAGGGGTGGGGGCCGAGGCATTCAGTACTTC. It yields the protein CASSERGGGRGIQYF.

V is TRBV5-6 and J is TRBJ2-5; 10 nucleotides agree with TRBD2. Germline-derived CDR1 and CDR2 are SGHDT and YYEEEE. This CDR3 region has 16 residues. The trim removed 3 bases at V and 0 bases at J, leaving 5 bases unmatched. CDR3 loop: CASSSPSGRDQETQYF. The CDR3 DNA reads TGTGCCAGCAGCTCCCCTAGCGGGAGAGACCAAGAGACCCAGTACTTC.

The CDR3 DNA reads TGTGCCTGGAGGACACACCCCAATGAGCAGTTCTTC. It codes for CAWRTHPNEQFF. The chain recombines TRBV30 with TRBJ2-1, with no clear D. CDR1 and CDR2 from the germline V gene are GTSNPN and SVGIG (reference sequence). The CDR3 is made up of 12 amino acids. V was pared by 3 bases and J by 6 bases, with 9 bases between. Looking up the rest from reference TRBV30 and TRBJ2-1 gives the full variable domain: SQTIHQWPATLVQPVGSPLSLECTVEGTSNPNLYWYRQAAGRGLQLLFYSVGIGQISSEVPQNLSASRPQDRQFILSSKKLLLSDSGFYLCAWRTHPNEQFFGPGTRLTVL.

The chain is built from TRBV3-1 (or the pseudogene TRBV3-2) and TRBJ1-6, with D hard to call. The CDR3 contains 16 residues. Per germline, CDR1 LGHDT and CDR2 YNNKEL (reference sequence). The V end was cut by 0 bases, the J end by 8 bases, with 14 bases between. CDR3 sequence (DNA): TGTGCCAGCAGCCAAGATCTCGGGAGATGGGATTCACCCCTCCACTTT. Its protein product is CASSQDLGRWDSPLHF.